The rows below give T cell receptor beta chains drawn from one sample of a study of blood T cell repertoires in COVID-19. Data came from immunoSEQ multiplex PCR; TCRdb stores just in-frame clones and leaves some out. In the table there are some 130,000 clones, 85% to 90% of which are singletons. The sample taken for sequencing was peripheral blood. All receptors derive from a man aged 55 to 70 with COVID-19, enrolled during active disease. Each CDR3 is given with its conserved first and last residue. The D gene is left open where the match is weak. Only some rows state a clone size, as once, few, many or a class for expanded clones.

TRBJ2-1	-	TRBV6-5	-	CASSATGNEQFF	TGTGCCAGCAGCGCAACAGGGAATGAGCAGTTCTTC
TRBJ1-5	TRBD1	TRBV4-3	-	CASSQDTGVDQPQHF	TGCGCCAGCAGCCAAGATACAGGGGTCGATCAGCCCCAGCATTTT
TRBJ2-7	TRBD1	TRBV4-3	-	CASSRKTGAGTGNSYEQYF	TGCGCCAGCAGCCGGAAGACCGGAGCGGGGACAGGGAACTCCTACGAGCAGTACTTC
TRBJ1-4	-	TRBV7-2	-	CASSLGGRHGEKLFF	TGTGCCAGCAGCTTAGGAGGGAGACACGGTGAAAAACTGTTTTTT
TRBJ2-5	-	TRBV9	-	CASSVAPGGVTQETQYF	TGTGCCAGCAGCGTAGCGCCCGGGGGTGTAACCCAAGAGACCCAGTACTTC
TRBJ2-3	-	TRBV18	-	CASSPLDRTDTQYF	TGTGCCAGCTCACCCCTCGACAGAACAGATACGCAGTATTTT
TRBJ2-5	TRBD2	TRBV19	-	CASSQTSGGYQETQYF	TGTGCCAGTAGCCAAACTAGCGGGGGGTACCAAGAGACCCAGTACTTC
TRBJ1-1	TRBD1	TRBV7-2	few	CASRGTVTNTEAFF	TGTGCCAGCAGGGGGACAGTAACGAACACTGAAGCTTTCTTT
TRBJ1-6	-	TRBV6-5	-	CASSRQAYNSPLHF	TGTGCCAGCAGTCGACAAGCTTATAATTCACCCCTCCACTTT
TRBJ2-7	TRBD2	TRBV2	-	CASSEGLAGTYEQYF	TGTGCCAGCAGTGAGGGCCTAGCGGGGACCTACGAGCAGTACTTC
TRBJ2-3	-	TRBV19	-	CASSIVAGQPGTDTQYF	TGTGCCAGTAGTATTGTTGCCGGACAGCCGGGCACAGATACGCAGTATTTT
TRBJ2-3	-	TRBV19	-	CASSIDQVRTDTQYF	TGTGCCAGTAGTATAGATCAGGTCCGCACAGATACGCAGTATTTT
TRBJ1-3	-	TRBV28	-	CASRFSAGNTIYF	TGTGCCAGCAGATTTTCTGCTGGAAACACCATATATTTT
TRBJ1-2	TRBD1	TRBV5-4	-	CASTETGRSYGYTF	TGTGCCAGCACCGAGACAGGGCGCTCCTATGGCTACACCTTC
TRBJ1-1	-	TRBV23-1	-	CASVRGGENAGTEAFF	TGCGCCAGCGTCAGGGGAGGGGAAAATGCGGGTACTGAAGCTTTCTTT
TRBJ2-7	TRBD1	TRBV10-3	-	CAIRARDRGSYEQYF	TGTGCCATCAGGGCACGGGACAGGGGATCCTACGAGCAGTACTTC
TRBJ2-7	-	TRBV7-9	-	CASEAGGIYEQYF	TGTGCCAGCGAGGCAGGGGGGATATACGAGCAGTACTTC
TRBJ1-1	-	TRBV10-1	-	CASSEKERGEAFF	TGCGCCAGCAGTGAGAAGGAACGGGGGGAAGCTTTCTTT
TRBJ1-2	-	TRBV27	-	CASRLTDNYGYTF	TGTGCCAGCAGGTTGACAGATAACTATGGCTACACCTTC
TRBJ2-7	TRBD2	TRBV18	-	CASSLESGGAYEQYF	TGTGCCAGCTCCCTGGAGAGCGGGGGGGCCTACGAGCAGTACTTC
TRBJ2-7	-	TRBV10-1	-	CASSESTAIGAYEQYF	TGCGCCAGCAGTGAGTCGACGGCAATAGGGGCCTACGAGCAGTACTTC
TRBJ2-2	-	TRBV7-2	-	CASSSGPGTGELFF	TGTGCCAGCAGCTCTGGACCGGGAACCGGGGAGCTGTTTTTT
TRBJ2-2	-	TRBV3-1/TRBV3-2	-	CASRLREGSTGELFF	TGTGCCAGCAGACTCAGGGAAGGTAGCACCGGGGAGCTGTTTTTT
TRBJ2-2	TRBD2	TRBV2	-	CASRPTSGGNTGELFF	TGTGCCAGCAGGCCCACTAGCGGGGGGAACACCGGGGAGCTGTTTTTT
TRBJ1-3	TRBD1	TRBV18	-	CASSLTGARLSGNTIYF	TGTGCCAGCTCACTAACAGGGGCCCGACTCTCTGGAAACACCATATATTTT
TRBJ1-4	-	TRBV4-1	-	CASSQDQGGREKLFF	TGCGCCAGCAGCCAAGATCAGGGCGGACGGGAAAAACTGTTTTTT
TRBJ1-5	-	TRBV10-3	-	CAISGGEGSSGVSNQPQHF	TGTGCCATCAGTGGGGGAGAAGGGAGCTCCGGGGTTAGCAATCAGCCCCAGCATTTT
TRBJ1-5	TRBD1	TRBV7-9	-	CASSRGQGARYSNQPQHF	TGTGCCAGCAGCCGTGGACAGGGGGCGCGATATAGCAATCAGCCCCAGCATTTT
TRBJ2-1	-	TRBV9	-	CASSGVGGNEQFF	TGTGCCAGCTCAGGGGTTGGGGGCAATGAGCAGTTCTTC
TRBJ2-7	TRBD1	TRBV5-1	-	CASSPGTGGYEQYF	TGCGCCAGCAGCCCCGGGACAGGGGGATACGAGCAGTACTTC
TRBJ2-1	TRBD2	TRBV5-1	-	CASSLAGGYIHEQFF	TGCGCCAGCAGCCTAGCGGGGGGTTATATACATGAGCAGTTCTTC
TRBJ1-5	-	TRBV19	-	CASTPDTSRLRPQHF	TGTGCCAGTACCCCCGACACTTCTCGTCTCAGGCCCCAGCATTTT
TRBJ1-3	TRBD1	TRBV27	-	CASSLVGQGAGNTIYF	TGTGCCAGCAGTTTAGTGGGACAGGGGGCTGGAAACACCATATATTTT
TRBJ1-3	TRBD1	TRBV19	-	CASSRRDRAGNTIYF	TGTGCCAGTAGTAGGCGGGACAGGGCTGGAAACACCATATATTTT
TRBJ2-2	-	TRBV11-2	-	CASRPGGRANTGELFF	TGTGCCAGCAGACCCGGGGGGCGCGCGAACACCGGGGAGCTGTTTTTT
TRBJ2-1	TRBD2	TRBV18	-	CASSASGGASEQFF	TGTGCCAGCTCCGCTAGCGGGGGGGCATCCGAGCAGTTCTTC
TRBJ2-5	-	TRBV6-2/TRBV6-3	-	CASSYVSRETQYF	TGTGCCAGCAGTTACGTTTCCCGGGAGACCCAGTACTTC
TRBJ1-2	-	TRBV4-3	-	CASSQESGANYGYTF	TGCGCCAGCAGCCAAGAGTCAGGCGCTAACTATGGCTACACCTTC
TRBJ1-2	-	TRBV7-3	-	CASRRTVASGYTF	TGTGCCAGCAGACGGACAGTCGCCTCTGGCTACACCTTC
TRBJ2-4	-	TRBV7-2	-	CASSPGHGENIQYF	TGTGCCAGCAGCCCCGGACACGGAGAAAACATTCAGTACTTC
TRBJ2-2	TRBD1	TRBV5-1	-	CASSTDRETGELFF	TGCGCCAGCAGCACGGACAGGGAAACCGGGGAGCTGTTTTTT